Each of the 8 T cell receptor beta chains below was sequenced from the same sample in a study of blood T cell repertoires in COVID-19. The method was immunoSEQ multiplex PCR; TCRdb's version includes in-frame clones alone and lacks a portion of them. The repertoire holds roughly 180,000 clones, with about four fifths as singletons. Sequences were obtained from PBMCs or T cells enriched from blood (not recorded which). All receptors come from a man between 35 and 55 years old who had recovered from COVID-19.

This clone is a singleton in its sample. The chain recombines TRBV11-2 with TRBJ2-3; TRBD2 aligns across 11 bases. Per the germline V gene, CDR1 is SGHAT and CDR2 is FQNNGV. V shed 5 bases and J 6 bases; nucleotides not matched to a gene: 10. This CDR3 is built from 16 residues. The CDR3 here is CASSPDLSGRGDTQYF. The CDR3 DNA is TGTGCCAGCAGCCCAGATCTTAGCGGGAGGGGGGATACGCAGTATTTT.

The V call is TRBV15, the J call TRBJ1-4; no reliable D call. The CDR3 sequence is 14 residues long. Looked up from germline, CDR1 is LNHNV and CDR2 is YYDKDF (reference sequence). V lost 4 bases to trimming and J lost 3 bases, with 9 bases between them. CDR3 bases: TGTGCCACCAGCAAGGGAGATTCTAATGAAAAACTGTTTTTT. Residues: CATSKGDSNEKLFF.

This clone was detected ten times or more. This chain joins TRBV7-9 and TRBJ1-1, with 9 bases identical to TRBD1. J lost 3 bases, V lost 4 bases, and 3 bases had no gene match. CDR1 SEHNR and CDR2 FQNEAQ come from the germline V gene (reference sequence). CDR3 size: 14 residues. CDR3 DNA: TGTGCCAGCAGCTACCGACAGGGGGACACTGAAGCTTTCTTT. The encoded protein is CASSYRQGDTEAFF. Using reference TRBV7-9 and TRBJ1-1 for the parts outside the CDR3, the full variable domain is DTGVSQNPRHKITKRGQNVTFRCDPISEHNRLYWYRQTLGQGPEFLTYFQNEAQLEKSRLLSDRFSAERPKGSFSTLEIQRTEQGDSAMYLCASSYRQGDTEAFFGQGTRLTVV.

The V call is TRBV2, the J call TRBJ2-7; TRBD1 matches 9 bases. The V gene end was trimmed by 6 bases and the J gene end by 5 bases; junction bases not matched to a gene: 8. This CDR3 comprises 14 residues. Germline CDR1 SNHLY, CDR2 FYNNEI. CDR3 bases: TGTGCCAGCAGGTGGGGACAGGGTATCCACGAGCAGTACGTC. It encodes CASRWGQGIHEQYV.

This rearrangement joins TRBV4-1 to TRBJ1-2, with D unresolved. V was shortened by 2 bases and J by 2 bases, with 6 bases between the two germline ends. Germline V gives CDR1 MGHRA, CDR2 YSYEKL. This CDR3 region has 13 residues. The DNA for the CDR3 is TGCGCCAGCAGCCAAACCCTAAACTATGGCTACACCTTC. It is translated as CASSQTLNYGYTF.

As DNA, the CDR3 is TGCGCCAGCAGGGACAACTCCTACAATGAGCAGTTCTTC. Protein product: CASRDNSYNEQFF. V is TRBV10-1 and J is TRBJ2-1, with D possibly being TRBD1 (5 bases). The ends were cut back, 6 bases at V and 0 bases at J, with 6 bases in the middle. Germline V CDR1 and CDR2: WNHNN, SYGVQD (reference sequence). This CDR3 region has 13 residues.

A single count supports this clone. The chain links TRBV19 to TRBJ2-7; tentative D call: TRBD1 (5 bases). V was cut by 3 bases and J by 2 bases, with 8 bases left in between. Germline V CDR1 and CDR2: LNHDA, SQIVND (reference sequence). The CDR3 is 13 residues long. The CDR3 spells CASSIKGPYEQYF. DNA of the CDR3: TGTGCCAGTAGTATTAAGGGGCCCTACGAGCAGTACTTC. The full variable domain, in which reference TRBV19 and TRBJ2-7 provide the parts outside the CDR3, is DGGITQSPKYLFRKEGQNVTLSCEQNLNHDAMYWYRQDPGQGLRLIYYSQIVNDFQKGDIAEGYSVSREKKESFPLTVTSAQKNPTAFYLCASSIKGPYEQYFGPGTRLTVT.

The chain is built from TRBV7-9 and TRBJ1-4, with 8 bases identical to TRBD1. The CDR3 has 16 residues. Looked up from germline, CDR1 is SEHNR and CDR2 is FQNEAQ (reference sequence). Trimming removed 3 bases from V and 8 bases from J; junction bases left unmatched: 11. The CDR3 is CASSFYRQGFGEKLFF. The CDR3 DNA sequence: TGTGCCAGCAGCTTCTACAGACAGGGGTTTGGGGAAAAACTGTTTTTT.